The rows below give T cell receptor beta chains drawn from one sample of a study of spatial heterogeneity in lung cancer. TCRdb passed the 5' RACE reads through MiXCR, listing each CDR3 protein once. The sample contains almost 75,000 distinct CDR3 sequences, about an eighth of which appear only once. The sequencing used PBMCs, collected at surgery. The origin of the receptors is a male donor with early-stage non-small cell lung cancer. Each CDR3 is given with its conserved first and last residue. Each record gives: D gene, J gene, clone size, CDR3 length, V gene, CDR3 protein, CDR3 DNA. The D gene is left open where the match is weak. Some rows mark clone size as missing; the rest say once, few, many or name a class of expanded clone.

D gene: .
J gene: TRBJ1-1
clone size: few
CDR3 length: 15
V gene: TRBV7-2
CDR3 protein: CASSLATLKNTEAFF
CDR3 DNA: TGTGCCAGCAGCTTAGCCACACTAAAGAACACTGAAGCTTTCTTT

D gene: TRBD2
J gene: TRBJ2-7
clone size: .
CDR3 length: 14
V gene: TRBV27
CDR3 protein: CASSGPGLINEQYF
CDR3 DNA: TGTGCCAGCAGTGGTCCGGGACTAATAAACGAGCAGTACTTC

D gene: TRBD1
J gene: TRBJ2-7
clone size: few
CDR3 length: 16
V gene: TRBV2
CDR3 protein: CASVFPPGQGTYEQYF
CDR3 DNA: TGTGCCAGCGTCTTTCCTCCGGGACAGGGGACCTACGAGCAGTACTTC

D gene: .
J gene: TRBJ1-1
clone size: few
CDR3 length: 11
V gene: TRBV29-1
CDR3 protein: CSVRMGTEAFF
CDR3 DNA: TGCAGCGTCCGGATGGGTACTGAAGCTTTCTTT

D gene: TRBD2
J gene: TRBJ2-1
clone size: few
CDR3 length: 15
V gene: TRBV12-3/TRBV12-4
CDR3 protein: CASSFPGGTYNEQFF
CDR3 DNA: TGTGCCAGCAGTTTCCCGGGAGGGACCTACAATGAGCAGTTCTTC

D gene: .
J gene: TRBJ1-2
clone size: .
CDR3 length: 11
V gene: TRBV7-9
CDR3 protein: CASRQDYGYTF
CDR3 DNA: TGTGCCAGCAGACAAGACTATGGCTACACCTTC

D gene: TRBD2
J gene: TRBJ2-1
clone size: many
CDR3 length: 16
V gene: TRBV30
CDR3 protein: CAWSVSSSGSGNEQFF
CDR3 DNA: TGTGCCTGGAGTGTTTCCTCTAGCGGGAGTGGCAATGAGCAGTTCTTC

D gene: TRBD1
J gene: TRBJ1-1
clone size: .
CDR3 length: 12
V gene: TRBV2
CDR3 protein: CAGSPRGTEAFF
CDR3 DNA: TGTGCCGGGAGCCCCAGGGGGACTGAAGCTTTCTTT

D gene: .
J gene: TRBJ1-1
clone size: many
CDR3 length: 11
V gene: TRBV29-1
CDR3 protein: CSVDRARTWFF
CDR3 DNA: TGCAGCGTTGACAGGGCTCGGACGTGGTTCTTT

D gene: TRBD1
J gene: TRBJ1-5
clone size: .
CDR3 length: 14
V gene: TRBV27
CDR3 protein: CASSRGQGGQPQHF
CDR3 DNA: TGTGCCAGCAGCAGAGGACAGGGTGGTCAGCCCCAGCATTTT

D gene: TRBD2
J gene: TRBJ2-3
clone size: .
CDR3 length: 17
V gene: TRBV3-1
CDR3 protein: CASSQDLLAGLTDTQYF
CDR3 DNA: TGTGCCAGCAGCCAAGATCTACTAGCGGGCCTCACAGATACGCAGTATTTT

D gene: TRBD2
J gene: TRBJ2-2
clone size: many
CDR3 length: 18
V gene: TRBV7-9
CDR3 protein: CASSSTRRLAPNTGELFF
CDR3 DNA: TGTGCCAGCAGCTCAACACGAAGACTAGCGCCGAACACCGGGGAGCTGTTTTTT

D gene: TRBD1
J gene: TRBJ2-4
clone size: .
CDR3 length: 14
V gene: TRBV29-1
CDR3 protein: CSDDLQGAPNIQYF
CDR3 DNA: TGCAGCGATGACCTACAGGGGGCCCCAAACATTCAGTACTTC

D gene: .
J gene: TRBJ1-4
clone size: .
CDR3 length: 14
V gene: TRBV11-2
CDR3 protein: CASSPGRGGEKLFF
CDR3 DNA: TGTGCCAGCAGCCCGGGACGGGGGGGTGAAAAACTGTTTTTT

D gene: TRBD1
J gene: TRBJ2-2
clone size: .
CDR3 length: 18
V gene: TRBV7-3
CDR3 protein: CASSPTTGTGANAGELFF
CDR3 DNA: TGTGCCAGCAGCCCGACCACCGGGACAGGGGCCAATGCCGGGGAGCTGTTTTTT

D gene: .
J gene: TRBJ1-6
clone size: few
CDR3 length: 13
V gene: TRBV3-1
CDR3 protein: CASSQQGNSPLHF
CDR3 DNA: TGTGCCAGCAGCCAACAGGGGAATTCACCCCTCCACTTT

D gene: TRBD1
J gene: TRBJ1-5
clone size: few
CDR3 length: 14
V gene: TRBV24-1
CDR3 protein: CATDRGNSNQPQHF
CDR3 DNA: TGTGCCACCGACAGGGGAAATAGCAATCAGCCCCAGCATTTT

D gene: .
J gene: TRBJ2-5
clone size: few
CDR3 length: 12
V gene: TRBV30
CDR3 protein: CAWSPAKETQYF
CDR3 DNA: TGTGCCTGGAGTCCAGCGAAAGAGACCCAGTACTTC

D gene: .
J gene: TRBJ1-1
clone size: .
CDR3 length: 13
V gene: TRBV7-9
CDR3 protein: CASSSTAHTEAFF
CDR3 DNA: TGTGCCAGCAGCTCGACAGCGCACACTGAAGCTTTCTTT

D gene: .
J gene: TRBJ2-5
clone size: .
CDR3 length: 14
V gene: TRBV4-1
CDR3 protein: CASRPPGPGETQYF
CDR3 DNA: TGCGCCAGCAGACCTCCGGGACCGGGGGAGACCCAGTACTTC

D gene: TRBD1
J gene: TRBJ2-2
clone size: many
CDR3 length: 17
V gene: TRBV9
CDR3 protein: CASSDPGTAVDTGELFF
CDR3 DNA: TGTGCCAGCAGCGATCCCGGGACAGCCGTCGACACCGGGGAGCTGTTTTTT

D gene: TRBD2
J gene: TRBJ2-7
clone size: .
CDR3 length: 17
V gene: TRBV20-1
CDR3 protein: CSAVALAGAVFTYEQYF
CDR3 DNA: TGCAGTGCCGTGGCACTAGCGGGAGCCGTATTTACCTACGAGCAGTACTTC

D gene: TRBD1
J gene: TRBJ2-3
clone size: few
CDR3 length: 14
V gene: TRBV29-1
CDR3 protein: CSVEWTGGTDTQYF
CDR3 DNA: TGCAGCGTTGAATGGACAGGGGGCACAGATACGCAGTATTTT

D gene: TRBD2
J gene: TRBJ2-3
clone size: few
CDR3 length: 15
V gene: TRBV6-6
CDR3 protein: CASSDSLAGQDTQYF
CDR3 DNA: TGTGCCAGCAGTGACTCACTAGCGGGACAAGATACGCAGTATTTT

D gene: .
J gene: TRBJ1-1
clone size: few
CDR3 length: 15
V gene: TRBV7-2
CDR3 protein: CASSPTGGGYTEAFF
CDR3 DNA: TGTGCCAGCAGCCCAACGGGGGGAGGGTACACTGAAGCTTTCTTT

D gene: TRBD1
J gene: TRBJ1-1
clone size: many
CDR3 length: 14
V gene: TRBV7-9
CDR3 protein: CASSTQGARTEAFF
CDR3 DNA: TGTGCCAGCAGCACTCAGGGGGCGCGCACTGAAGCTTTCTTT

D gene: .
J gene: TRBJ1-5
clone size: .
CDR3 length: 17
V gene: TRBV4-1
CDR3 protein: CASSQDGGPISNQPQHF
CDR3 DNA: TGCGCCAGCAGCCAAGACGGGGGACCTATCAGCAATCAGCCCCAGCATTTT

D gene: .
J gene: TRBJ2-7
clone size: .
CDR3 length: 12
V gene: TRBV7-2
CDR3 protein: CASSPYTYEQYF
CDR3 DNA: TGTGCCAGCAGCCCCTACACCTACGAGCAGTACTTC

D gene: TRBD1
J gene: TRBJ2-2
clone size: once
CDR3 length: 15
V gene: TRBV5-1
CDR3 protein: CASAFGTGINGELFF
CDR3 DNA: TGCGCCTCAGCATTCGGGACAGGGATCAACGGGGAGCTGTTTTTT

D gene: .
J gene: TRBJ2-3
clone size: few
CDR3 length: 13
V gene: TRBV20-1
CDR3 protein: CSARARDTDTQYF
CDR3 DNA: TGCAGTGCTAGAGCGCGGGACACAGATACGCAGTATTTT

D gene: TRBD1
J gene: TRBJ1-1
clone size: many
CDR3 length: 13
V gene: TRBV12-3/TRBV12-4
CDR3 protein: CASSTGANTEAFF
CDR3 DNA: TGTGCCAGCAGTACAGGGGCGAACACTGAAGCTTTCTTT

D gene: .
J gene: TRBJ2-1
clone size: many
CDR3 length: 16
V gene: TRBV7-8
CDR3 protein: CASSGQIDYDYNEQFF
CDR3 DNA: TGTGCCAGCAGCGGGCAGATAGACTACGACTACAATGAGCAGTTCTTC

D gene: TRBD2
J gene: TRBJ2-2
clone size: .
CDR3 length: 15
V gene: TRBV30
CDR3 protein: CAWTRLAGASGELFF
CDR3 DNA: TGTGCCTGGACCCGACTAGCGGGAGCTTCCGGGGAGCTGTTTTTT

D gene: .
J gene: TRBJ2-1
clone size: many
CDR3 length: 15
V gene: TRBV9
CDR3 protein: CASSVDENNHNEQFF
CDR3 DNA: TGTGCCAGCAGCGTAGATGAAAACAACCACAATGAGCAGTTCTTC

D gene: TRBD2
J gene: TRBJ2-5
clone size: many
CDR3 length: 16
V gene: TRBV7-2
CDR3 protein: CASSLTGTSDQETQYF
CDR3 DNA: TGTGCCAGCAGCTTGACCGGGACTAGCGACCAAGAGACCCAGTACTTC

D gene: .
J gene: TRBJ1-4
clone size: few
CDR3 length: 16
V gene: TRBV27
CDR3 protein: CASSLGTFATNEKLFF
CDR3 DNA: TGTGCCAGCAGTTTAGGGACATTCGCAACTAATGAAAAACTGTTTTTT

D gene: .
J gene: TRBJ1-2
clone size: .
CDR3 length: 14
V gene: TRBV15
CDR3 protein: CATSGSRARSGYTF
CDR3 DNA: TGTGCCACCAGCGGGTCGAGGGCCAGATCTGGCTACACCTTC

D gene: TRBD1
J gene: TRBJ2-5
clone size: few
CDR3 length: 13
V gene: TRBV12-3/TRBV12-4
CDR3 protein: CASSRTGVETQYF
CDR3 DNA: TGTGCCAGCAGTCGCACAGGGGTAGAGACCCAGTACTTC

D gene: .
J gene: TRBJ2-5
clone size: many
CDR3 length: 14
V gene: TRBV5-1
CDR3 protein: CASSLGRTGETQYF
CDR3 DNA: TGCGCCAGCAGCTTGGGGAGGACCGGAGAGACCCAGTACTTC

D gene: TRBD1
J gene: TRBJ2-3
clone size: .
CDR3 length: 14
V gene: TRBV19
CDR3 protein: CASTRDRVTDTQYF
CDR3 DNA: TGTGCCAGCACCCGGGACAGGGTCACAGATACGCAGTATTTT

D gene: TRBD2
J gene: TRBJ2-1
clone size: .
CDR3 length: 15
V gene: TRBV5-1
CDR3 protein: CASSLASGAGNEQFF
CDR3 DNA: TGCGCCAGCAGCTTGGCCAGCGGGGCCGGAAACGAGCAGTTCTTC

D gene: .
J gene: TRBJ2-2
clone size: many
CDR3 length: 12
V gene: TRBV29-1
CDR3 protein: CSVLSNTGELFF
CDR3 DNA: TGCAGCGTTCTATCGAACACCGGGGAGCTGTTTTTT

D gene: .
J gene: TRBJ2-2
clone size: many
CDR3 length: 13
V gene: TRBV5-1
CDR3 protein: CASSLLGPGELFF
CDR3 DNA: TGCGCCAGCAGCTTGTTAGGGCCCGGGGAGCTGTTTTTT

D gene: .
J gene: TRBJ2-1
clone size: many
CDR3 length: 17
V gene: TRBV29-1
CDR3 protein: CSVEGLVDGSSYNEQFF
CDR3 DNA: TGCAGCGTTGAAGGGCTAGTAGACGGTAGCTCCTACAATGAGCAGTTCTTC

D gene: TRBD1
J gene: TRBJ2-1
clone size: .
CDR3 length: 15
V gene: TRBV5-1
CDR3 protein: CASSFGQGANNEQFF
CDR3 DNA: TGCGCCAGCAGCTTCGGACAGGGGGCGAATAATGAGCAGTTCTTC

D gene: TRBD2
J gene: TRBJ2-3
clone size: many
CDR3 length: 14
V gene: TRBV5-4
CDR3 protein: CASSGGDLADTQYF
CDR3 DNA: TGTGCCAGCAGCGGGGGGGACTTAGCAGATACGCAGTATTTT

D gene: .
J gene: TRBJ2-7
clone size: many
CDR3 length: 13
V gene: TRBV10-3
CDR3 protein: CAGAGTQGGEQYF
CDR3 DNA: TGTGCCGGAGCCGGGACGCAAGGTGGCGAGCAGTACTTC

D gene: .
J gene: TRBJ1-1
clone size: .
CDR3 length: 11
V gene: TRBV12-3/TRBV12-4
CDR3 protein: CASSYGAEAFF
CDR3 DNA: TGTGCCAGCAGTTACGGGGCAGAAGCTTTCTTT